This entry is about one T cell receptor (beta chain). In the original analysis: Estimated nucleated cell counts came from reference gene primer amplification. The repertoire was sequenced with immunoSEQ multiplex PCR; TCRdb's copy has only in-frame clones and lacks some. V, J and clone size were drawn from that table, and D and trimming were deduced from the DNA. The sample has 200,000 or so clones; 80% to 90% are singletons. Each participant's cohort was designated according to participant-reported clinical history. The source of the sample is a study of blood T cell repertoires in COVID-19. Turning to the study itself: From the United States, Italy and Spain came samples of acute and convalescent COVID-19.

The CDR3 has 13 amino acids. CDR1 MGHRA and CDR2 YSYEKL come from the germline V gene. With 1 base removed from V and 9 bases from J, the gap between germline ends came to 10 bases. The chain combines TRBV4-1 with TRBJ1-5; D possibly corresponds to TRBD1 (6 bases). The sequence was collected from a middle-aged woman with acute COVID-19. The sample consisted of PBMCs or T cells enriched from blood (not recorded which). CDR3 sequence: CASSQGLQGPQHF. CDR3 bases: TGCGCCAGCAGCCAAGGCCTACAGGGGCCCCAGCATTTT.